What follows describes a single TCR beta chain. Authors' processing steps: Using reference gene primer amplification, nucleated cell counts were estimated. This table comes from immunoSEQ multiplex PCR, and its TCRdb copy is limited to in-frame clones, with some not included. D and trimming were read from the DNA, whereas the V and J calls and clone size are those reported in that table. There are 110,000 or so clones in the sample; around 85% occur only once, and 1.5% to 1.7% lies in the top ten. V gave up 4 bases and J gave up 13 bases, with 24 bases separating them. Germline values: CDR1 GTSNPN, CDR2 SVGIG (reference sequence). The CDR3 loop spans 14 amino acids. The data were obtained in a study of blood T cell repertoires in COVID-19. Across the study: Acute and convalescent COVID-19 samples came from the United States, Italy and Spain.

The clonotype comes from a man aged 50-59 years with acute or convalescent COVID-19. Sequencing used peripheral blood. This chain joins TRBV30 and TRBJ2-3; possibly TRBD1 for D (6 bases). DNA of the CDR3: TGTGCCTGGAACGGAGGTCAGGGGACCTCCAGGGAGTATTTT. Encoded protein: CAWNGGQGTSREYF.